The 9 T cell receptor beta chains reported below all come from one sample, sequenced in a study of T-cell reconstitution after alpha-beta-depleted transplantation in children. During its preparation, the TCRbeta library received unique molecular identifiers. One entry per CDR3 protein results from TCRdb running MiXCR on the PCR reads. The sample records about 260,000 distinct CDR3 sequences, under 9.5% being singletons. This specimen consisted of PBMCs, mostly from graft donor cells, obtained 180 days after TCRalphabeta/CD19-depleted stem cell transplant. Receptors were obtained from a male patient between 5 and 17 years old who had a stem cell transplant for acute lymphoblastic leukemia, so the T cells may come from the graft donor.

This clonotype was seen many times. The chain uses TRBV29-1 and TRBJ2-7; D is unresolved. Germline lookup yields CDR1 SQVTM and CDR2 ANQGSEA. The CDR3 spans 14 residues. Trimming left V 4 bases short and J 5 bases short, with 18 bases between. The CDR3 DNA reads TGCAGCGTTGCAACCCTCACAGCGAACCACGAGCAGTACTTC. Translating it yields CSVATLTANHEQYF.

This clonotype was seen a few times. The CDR3 coding sequence is TGCAGTGCTATAACAGGGAGTGGTTCGAATCAGCCCCAGCATTTT. Translating it yields CSAITGSGSNQPQHF. This sequence joins TRBV20-1 and TRBJ1-5; D perhaps matches TRBD1 (6 bases). The CDR3 covers 15 residues. The V gene's germline CDR1 is DFQATT and CDR2 SNEGSKA (reference sequence). V lost 4 bases and J 4 bases, leaving 17 bases between the germline ends.

A few counts support this clonotype. The CDR3 protein is CSAHRGDSSRTF. The CDR3 DNA is TGCAGTGCTCACCGAGGGGACAGTAGTAGAACCTTC. The chain joins TRBV20-1 to TRBJ1-2; 7 bases align to TRBD1. The CDR3 is 12 residues long. V lost 5 bases and J lost 14; bases outside the gene matches: 14. CDR1 is DFQATT, CDR2 SNEGSKA, per germline (reference sequence).

This clonotype was recorded at least ten times. The chain is built from TRBV4-3 and TRBJ2-5; tentative D call: TRBD2 (5 bases). The germline V and J ends were trimmed by 4 bases and 1 base, with 13 bases remaining between them. This CDR3 has 15 amino acids. Germline V gene sequence: CDR1 LGHNA, CDR2 YSLEER. The CDR3 is CASSLGLFGQETQYF. The CDR3 bases are TGCGCCAGCAGCCTCGGACTCTTCGGCCAAGAGACCCAGTACTTC.

As to this clonotype: A much larger clone differs by one base, so this may be a read error. The V call is TRBV12-3 or TRBV12-4, the J call TRBJ2-1; TRBD1 agrees at 10 bases. The CDR3 contains 16 residues. CDR3 in DNA: TGTGCCAGCAGGCCAGACAGGGGGCGAGGCTACAGTGAGCAGTTCTTC. Translation gives CASRPDRGRGYSEQFF.

The V and J genes are TRBV20-1 and TRBJ2-7, with no clear D. Trimming pared 5 bases from V and 4 bases from J, leaving 15 bases between. Germline values: CDR1 DFQATT, CDR2 SNEGSKA (reference sequence). This CDR3 is 13 amino acids long. Here the CDR3 DNA reads TGCAGTGCTCCGCCCCCAGACTCATACGAGCAGTACTTC. This codes for CSAPPPDSYEQYF.

This clonotype occurred many times. CDR3 bases: TGTGCCATCAGTGAAGGGACAGCCCAAGAGACCCAGTACTTC. Amino acids: CAISEGTAQETQYF. The chain carries TRBV10-3 and TRBJ2-5; 7 bases line up with TRBD1. The CDR3 consists of 14 residues. V trimming: 3 bases; J trimming: 1 base; junction bases outside the gene matches: 2. CDR1 and CDR2 (germline): ENHRY, SYGVKD.

The sample holds many counts of this clonotype. The genes are TRBV29-1 and TRBJ2-2; perhaps D is TRBD1 or TRBD2 (6 bases each). The V gene's germline CDR1 is SQVTM and CDR2 ANQGSEA. CDR3 size: 15 residues. Trimming stripped 1 base from V and 3 bases from J, with 12 bases between. CDR3 loop: CSVEAAGDYTGELFF. As DNA, the CDR3 is TGCAGCGTTGAAGCGGCAGGGGACTACACCGGGGAGCTGTTTTTT.

At least ten counts were recorded for this clonotype. The chain employs TRBV28 and TRBJ1-5; no clear D gene. With 1 base removed from V and 14 bases from J, the gap between germline ends came to 15 bases. Germline V gene data show CDR1 as MDHEN and CDR2 as SYDVKM. CDR3 length equals 13 residues. DNA of the CDR3: TGTGCCAGCAGTTTATTCTTAGGAGGCGTTGAGCATTTT. Its protein is CASSLFLGGVEHF.